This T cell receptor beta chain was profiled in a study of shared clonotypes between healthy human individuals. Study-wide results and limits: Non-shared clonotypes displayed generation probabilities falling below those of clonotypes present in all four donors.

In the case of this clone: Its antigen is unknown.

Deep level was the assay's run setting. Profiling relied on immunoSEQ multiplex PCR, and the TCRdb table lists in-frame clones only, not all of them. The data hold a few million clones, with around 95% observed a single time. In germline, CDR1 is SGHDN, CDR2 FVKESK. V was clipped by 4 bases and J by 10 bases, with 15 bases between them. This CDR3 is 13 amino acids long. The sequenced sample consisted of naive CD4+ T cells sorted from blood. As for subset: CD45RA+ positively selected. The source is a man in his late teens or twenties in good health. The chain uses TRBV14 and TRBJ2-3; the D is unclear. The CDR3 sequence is CASSPQESSAQYF. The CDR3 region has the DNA TGTGCCAGCAGCCCCCAGGAAAGCTCTGCGCAGTATTTT. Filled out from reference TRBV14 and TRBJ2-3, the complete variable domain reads EAGVTQFPSHSVIEKGQTVTLRCDPISGHDNLYWYRRVMGKEIKFLLHFVKESKQDESGMPNNRFLAERTGGTYSTLKVQPAELEDSGVYFCASSPQESSAQYFGPGTRLTVL.